This paragraph covers one TCR beta chain sequence. Germline V gene sequence: CDR1 SGHTA, CDR2 FQGNSA. The CDR3 is made up of 16 amino acids. V was trimmed by 3 bases and J by 4 bases, leaving 16 bases between them. Only in-frame clones appear in the TCRdb table, and some are missing; sequencing was by immunoSEQ multiplex PCR. This sample has about 140,000 clones, with about 83% found just once. The sample comes from a study of blood T cell repertoires in COVID-19. Across the whole study: Sources were T cells, B-cell-depleted T cells, or PBMCs; the material itself was cDNA or gDNA.

The receptor's source is a man aged 45-65 years with acute or convalescent COVID-19. The V gene is TRBV7-2, the J gene TRBJ1-5; D may be TRBD1 (5 bases). Sequencing input: peripheral blood. The chain's CDR3 is CASSLKRDGRNQPQHF. The CDR3 coding sequence is TGTGCCAGCAGCTTGAAACGGGACGGGAGAAATCAGCCCCAGCATTTT.